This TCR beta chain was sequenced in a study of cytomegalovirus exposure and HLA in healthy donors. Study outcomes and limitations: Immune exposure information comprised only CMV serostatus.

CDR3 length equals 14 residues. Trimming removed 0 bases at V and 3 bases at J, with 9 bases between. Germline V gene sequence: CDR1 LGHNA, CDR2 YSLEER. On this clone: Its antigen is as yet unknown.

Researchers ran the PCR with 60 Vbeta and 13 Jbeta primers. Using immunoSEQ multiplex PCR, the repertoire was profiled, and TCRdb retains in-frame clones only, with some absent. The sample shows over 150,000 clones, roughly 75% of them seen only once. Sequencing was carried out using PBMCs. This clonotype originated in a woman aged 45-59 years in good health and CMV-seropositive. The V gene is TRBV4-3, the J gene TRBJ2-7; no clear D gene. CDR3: CASSQEAVLYEQYF. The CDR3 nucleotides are TGCGCCAGCAGCCAAGAGGCGGTTCTCTACGAGCAGTACTTC.